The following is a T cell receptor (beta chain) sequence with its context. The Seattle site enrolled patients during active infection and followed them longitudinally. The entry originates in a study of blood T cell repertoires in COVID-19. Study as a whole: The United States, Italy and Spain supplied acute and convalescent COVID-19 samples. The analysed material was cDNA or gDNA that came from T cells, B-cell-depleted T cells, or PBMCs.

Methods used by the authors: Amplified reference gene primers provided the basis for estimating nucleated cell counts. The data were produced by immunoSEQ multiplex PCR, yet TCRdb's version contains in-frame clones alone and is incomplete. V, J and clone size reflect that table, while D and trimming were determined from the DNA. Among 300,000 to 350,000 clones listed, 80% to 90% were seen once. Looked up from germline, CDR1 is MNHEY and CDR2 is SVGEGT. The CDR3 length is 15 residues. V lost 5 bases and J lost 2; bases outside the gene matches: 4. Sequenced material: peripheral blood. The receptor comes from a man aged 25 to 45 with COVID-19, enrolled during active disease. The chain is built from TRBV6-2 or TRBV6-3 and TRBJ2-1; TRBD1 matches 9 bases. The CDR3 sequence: CASSTRDRAYNEQFF. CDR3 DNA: TGTGCCAGCAGTACCCGGGACAGGGCCTACAATGAGCAGTTCTTC.